Shown below are 5 T cell receptor beta chains from a single sample sequenced in a study of early T cells in non-severe SARS-CoV-2 infection. TCRdb re-derived calls from the 5' RACE reads in MiXCR, one entry per CDR3 protein. The sample lists some 19,000 distinct CDR3 sequences, approximately 4% seen once, with approximately 6.6% in the top ten. The material sequenced was whole blood. Every receptor here comes from an adult who was a healthcare worker with PCR-confirmed SARS-CoV-2 infection or an uninfected control (not recorded which).

Many counts were recorded for this clonotype. The chain joins TRBV29-1 to TRBJ1-2; no firm D call. Germline CDR1 and CDR2: SQVTM and ANQGSEA. V lost 1 base and J 2 bases, leaving 5 bases between the germline ends. CDR3 length equals 12 residues. The CDR3 loop reads CSVEGYNYGYTF. In nucleotides, the CDR3 is TGCAGCGTTGAAGGGTACAACTATGGCTACACCTTC.

The sample holds many counts of this clonotype. The genes are TRBV4-1 and TRBJ2-5, with TRBD2 identical over 9 bases. J was trimmed by 10 bases and V by 5 bases; bases with no gene match: 23. The germline CDR1 and CDR2 sequences are MGHRA and YSYEKL. The CDR3 contains 18 residues. CDR3: CASSKKEERGDPSDIQYF. In DNA, the CDR3 is TGCGCCAGCAGCAAAAAGGAAGAGCGGGGGGACCCTTCGGATATCCAGTACTTC.

This clonotype is medium-sized in the sample. CDR3 protein: CASRNDPSDRGHRYTF. CDR3 nucleotides: TGCGCCAGCAGAAATGACCCATCGGACAGGGGGCATCGCTACACCTTC. The rearrangement links TRBV5-1 to TRBJ1-2; 11 bases are a match to TRBD1. The CDR3 length is 16 residues. The J segment lost 9 bases and the V segment lost 5 bases, leaving 15 bases of the junction unmatched. The V gene's germline CDR1 is SGHRS and CDR2 YFSETQ.

By sample fraction, this clonotype is medium-sized. This chain joins TRBV5-1 and TRBJ2-2; a possible D gene is TRBD1 (5 bases). Germline V gene data show CDR1 as SGHRS and CDR2 as YFSETQ. The CDR3 consists of 14 residues. The V and J ends lost 3 bases and 1 base respectively, with 7 bases between them. The CDR3 sequence: CASSSTGNTGELFF. In DNA, the CDR3 is TGCGCCAGCAGCTCCACAGGGAACACCGGGGAGCTGTTTTTT.

This clonotype was seen many times. The V gene is TRBV29-1, the J gene TRBJ2-3, with D perhaps being TRBD1 or TRBD2 (5 bases each). The V end lost 5 bases, the J end lost 11 bases, and 17 bases lay between the germline ends. Germline V gives CDR1 SQVTM, CDR2 ANQGSEA. The CDR3 runs to 12 residues. CDR3 DNA sequence: TGCAGCGTTCAAGTGGGACGGACATTGCAGTATTTT. Translated, it gives CSVQVGRTLQYF.